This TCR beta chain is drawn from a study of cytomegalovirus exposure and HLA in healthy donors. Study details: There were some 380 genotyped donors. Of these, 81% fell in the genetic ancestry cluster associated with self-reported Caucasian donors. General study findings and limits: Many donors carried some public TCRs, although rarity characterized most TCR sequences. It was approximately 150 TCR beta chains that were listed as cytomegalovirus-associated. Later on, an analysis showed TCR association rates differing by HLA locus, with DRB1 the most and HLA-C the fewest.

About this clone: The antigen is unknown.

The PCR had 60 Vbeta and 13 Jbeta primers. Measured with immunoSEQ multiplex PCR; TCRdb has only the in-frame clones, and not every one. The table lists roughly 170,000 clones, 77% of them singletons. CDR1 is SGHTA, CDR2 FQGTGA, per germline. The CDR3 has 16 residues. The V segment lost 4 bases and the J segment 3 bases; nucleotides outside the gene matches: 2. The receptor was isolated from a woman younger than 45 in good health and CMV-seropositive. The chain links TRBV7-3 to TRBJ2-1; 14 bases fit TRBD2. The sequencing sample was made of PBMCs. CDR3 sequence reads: CASSSGLAGVYNEQFF. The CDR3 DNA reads TGTGCCAGCAGCTCGGGACTAGCGGGAGTCTACAATGAGCAGTTCTTC.